This T cell receptor (beta chain) comes out of a study of graft-versus-host responses after intestinal transplantation. Study in general: Recipients received multivisceral, liver-intestinal, or isolated intestinal transplants.

Each post-transplant bone marrow sample was taken from the posterior iliac crest or from another site. The CDR3 consists of 15 residues. Germline V gene lookup returns CDR1 MNHEY and CDR2 SVGAGI. V lost 2 bases to trimming and J lost 8 bases; unmatched junction nucleotides: 1. Assay used: immunoSEQ multiplex PCR; TCRdb lists only in-frame clones, some missing. The sample lists about 69,000 clones, roughly 89% occurring once. The source was bone marrow, collected 734 days after intestinal transplantation. The source is a human patient who received an intestinal transplant, so some T cells may come from the graft donor. The gene calls are TRBV6-5 and TRBJ1-6, with 12 bases matching TRBD1. CDR3 residues: CASSYGTGGDSPLHF. As DNA, the CDR3 is TGTGCCAGCAGTTACGGGACAGGGGGCGATTCACCCCTCCACTTT.